This TCR beta chain was sequenced for a study of blood T cell repertoires in COVID-19. Background on the study: PBMCs, B-cell-depleted T cells, or T cells were the source of the cDNA or gDNA that made up the material.

As handled by the study authors: Estimation of nucleated cell counts relied on the amplification of reference gene primers. Using immunoSEQ multiplex PCR, the repertoire was profiled, and TCRdb retains in-frame clones only, with some absent. V, J and clone size are those of that table, while D and trimming were read from the DNA. The repertoire includes 200,000 to 250,000 clones, roughly 84% of them detected once, and roughly 6.2% sits in the top ten. The CDR3 contains 15 residues. CDR1 and CDR2 (germline): MNHEY, SVGAGI. Between the trimmed V and J ends, which lost 0 bases and 2 bases, there was a span of 8 bases.

This receptor was obtained from a woman in her thirties or forties who had recovered from COVID-19. The chain joins TRBV6-5 to TRBJ1-3, with unresolved D. Sequencing used PBMCs or T cells enriched from blood (not recorded which). The CDR3 is CASSYSPRAGNTIYF. The CDR3 bases are TGTGCCAGCAGTTACTCGCCTCGGGCTGGAAACACCATATATTTT.